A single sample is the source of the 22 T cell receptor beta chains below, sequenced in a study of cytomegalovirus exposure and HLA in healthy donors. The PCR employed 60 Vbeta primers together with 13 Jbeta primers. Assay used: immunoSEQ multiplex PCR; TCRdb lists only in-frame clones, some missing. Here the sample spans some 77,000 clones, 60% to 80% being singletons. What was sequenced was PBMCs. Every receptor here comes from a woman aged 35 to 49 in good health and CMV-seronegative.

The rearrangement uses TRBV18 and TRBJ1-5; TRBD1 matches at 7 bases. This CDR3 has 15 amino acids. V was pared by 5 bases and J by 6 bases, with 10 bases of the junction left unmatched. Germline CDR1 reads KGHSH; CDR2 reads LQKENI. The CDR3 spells CASSTYRGRGQPQHF. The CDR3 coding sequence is TGTGCCAGCTCAACCTACAGGGGAAGGGGTCAGCCCCAGCATTTT.

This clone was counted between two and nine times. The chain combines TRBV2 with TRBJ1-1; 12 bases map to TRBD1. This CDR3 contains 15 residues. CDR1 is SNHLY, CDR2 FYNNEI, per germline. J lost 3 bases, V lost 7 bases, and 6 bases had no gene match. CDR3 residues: CASKPGQGADTEAFF. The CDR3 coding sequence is TGTGCCAGCAAGCCGGGACAGGGGGCAGACACTGAAGCTTTCTTT.

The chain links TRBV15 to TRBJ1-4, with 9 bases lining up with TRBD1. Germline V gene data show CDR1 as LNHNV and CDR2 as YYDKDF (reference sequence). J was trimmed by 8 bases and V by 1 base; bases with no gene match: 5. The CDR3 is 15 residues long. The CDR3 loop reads CATSRGTGVDEKLFF. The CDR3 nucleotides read TGTGCCACCAGCAGAGGGACAGGGGTAGACGAAAAACTGTTTTTT.

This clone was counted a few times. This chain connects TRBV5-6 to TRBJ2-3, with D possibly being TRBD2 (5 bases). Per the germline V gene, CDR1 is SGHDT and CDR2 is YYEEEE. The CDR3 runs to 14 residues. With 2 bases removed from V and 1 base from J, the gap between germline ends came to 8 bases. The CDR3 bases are TGTGCCAGCAGCTTCGGACTGGGCACAGATACGCAGTATTTT. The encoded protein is CASSFGLGTDTQYF.

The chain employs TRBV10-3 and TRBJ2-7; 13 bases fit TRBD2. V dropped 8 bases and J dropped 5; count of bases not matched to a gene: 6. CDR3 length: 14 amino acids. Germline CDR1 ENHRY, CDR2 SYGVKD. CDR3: CAIRTSGSLDEQYF. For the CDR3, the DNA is TGTGCCATCCGGACTAGCGGGAGCTTAGACGAGCAGTACTTC.

DNA for the CDR3: TGTGCCAGCAGCCCTCCCCTCCGTAGCGGTAGCTCCTACAATGAGCAGTTCTTC. Amino acids: CASSPPLRSGSSYNEQFF. The chain carries TRBV7-9 and TRBJ2-1; a weak D match, TRBD2 (6 bases). The germline V gene encodes CDR1 SEHNR and CDR2 FQNEAQ (reference sequence). The ends were cut back, 5 bases at V and 0 bases at J, with 20 bases in the middle. This CDR3 comprises 18 residues.

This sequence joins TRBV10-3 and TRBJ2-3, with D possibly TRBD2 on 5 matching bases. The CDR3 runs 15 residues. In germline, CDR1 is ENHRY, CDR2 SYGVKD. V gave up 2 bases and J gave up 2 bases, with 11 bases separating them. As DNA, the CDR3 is TGTGCCATCAGTGAGGGTGACTACTTCACAGATACGCAGTATTTT. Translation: CAISEGDYFTDTQYF.

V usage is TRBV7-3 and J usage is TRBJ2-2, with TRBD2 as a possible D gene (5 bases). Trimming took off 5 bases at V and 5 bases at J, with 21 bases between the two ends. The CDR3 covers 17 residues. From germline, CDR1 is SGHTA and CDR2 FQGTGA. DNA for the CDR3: TGTGCCAGCAGCCCCCGGGGTCTAGGGTATGGAACCGGGGAGCTGTTTTTT. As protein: CASSPRGLGYGTGELFF.

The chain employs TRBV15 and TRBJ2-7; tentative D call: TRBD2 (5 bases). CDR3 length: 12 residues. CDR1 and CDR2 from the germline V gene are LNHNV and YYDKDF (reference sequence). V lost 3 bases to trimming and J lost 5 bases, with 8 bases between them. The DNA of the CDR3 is TGTGCCACCAGCAGGGCGGGCCACGAGCAGTACTTC. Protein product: CATSRAGHEQYF.

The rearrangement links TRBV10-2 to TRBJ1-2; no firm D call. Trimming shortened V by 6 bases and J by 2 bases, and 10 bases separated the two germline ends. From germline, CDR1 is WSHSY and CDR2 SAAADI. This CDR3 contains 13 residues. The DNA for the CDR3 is TGCGCCAGCAGGCTGACGGGGAACTATGGCTACACCTTC. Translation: CASRLTGNYGYTF.

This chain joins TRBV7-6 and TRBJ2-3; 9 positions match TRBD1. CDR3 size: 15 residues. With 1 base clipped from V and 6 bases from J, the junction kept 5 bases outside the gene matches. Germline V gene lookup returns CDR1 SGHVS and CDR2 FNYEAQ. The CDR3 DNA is TGTGCCAGCAGCTTAGAGGGGACAGGGCCGGATACGCAGTATTTT. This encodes CASSLEGTGPDTQYF. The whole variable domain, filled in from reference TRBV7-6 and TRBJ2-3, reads GAGVSQSPRYKVTKRGQDVALRCDPISGHVSLYWYRQALGQGPEFLTYFNYEAQQDKSGLPNDRFSAERPEGSISTLTIQRTEQRDSAMYRCASSLEGTGPDTQYFGPGTRLTVL.

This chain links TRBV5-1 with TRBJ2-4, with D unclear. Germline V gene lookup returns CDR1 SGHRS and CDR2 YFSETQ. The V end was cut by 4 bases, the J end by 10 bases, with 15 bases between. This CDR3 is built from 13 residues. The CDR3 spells CASSNTVDRIQYF. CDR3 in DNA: TGCGCCAGCAGCAATACAGTGGATCGGATTCAGTACTTC. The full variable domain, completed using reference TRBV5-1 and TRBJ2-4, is KAGVTQTPRYLIKTRGQQVTLSCSPISGHRSVSWYQQTPGQGLQFLFEYFSETQRNKGNFPGRFSGRQFSNSRSEMNVSTLELGDSALYLCASSNTVDRIQYFGAGTRLSVL.

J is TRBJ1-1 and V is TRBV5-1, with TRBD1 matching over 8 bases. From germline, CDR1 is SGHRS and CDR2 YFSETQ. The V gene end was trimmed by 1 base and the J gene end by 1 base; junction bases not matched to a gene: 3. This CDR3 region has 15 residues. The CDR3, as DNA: TGCGCCAGCAGCTTGTTGACAGGGGCGAACACTGAAGCTTTCTTT. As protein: CASSLLTGANTEAFF.

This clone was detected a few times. The CDR3 is CAWQGAGNQPQHF. CDR3 DNA sequence: TGTGCCTGGCAGGGGGCCGGCAATCAGCCCCAGCATTTT. J is TRBJ1-5 and V is TRBV30, with TRBD1 matching 8 bases. Germline V gives CDR1 GTSNPN, CDR2 SVGIG (reference sequence). This CDR3 region has 13 residues. V shed 5 bases, J shed 2 bases, and the junction held 2 bases outside the gene matches.

CDR3 sequence reads: CARSLCGQGGGNEQFF. Written as DNA, the CDR3 is TGTGCCAGAAGCTTATGCGGACAGGGGGGTGGCAATGAGCAGTTCTTC. The rearrangement links TRBV5-3 to TRBJ2-1; 10 bases fit TRBD1. TRBV5-3 is known as an ORF, though its function is uncertain. V dropped 2 bases and J dropped 6; count of bases not matched to a gene: 8. CDR3 size: 16 residues.

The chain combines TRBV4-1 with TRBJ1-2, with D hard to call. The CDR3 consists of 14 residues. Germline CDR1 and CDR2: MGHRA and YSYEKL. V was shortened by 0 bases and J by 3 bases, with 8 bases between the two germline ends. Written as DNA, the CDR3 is TGCGCCAGCAGCCAAGATCGGGGTGACTATGGCTACACCTTC. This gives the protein CASSQDRGDYGYTF.

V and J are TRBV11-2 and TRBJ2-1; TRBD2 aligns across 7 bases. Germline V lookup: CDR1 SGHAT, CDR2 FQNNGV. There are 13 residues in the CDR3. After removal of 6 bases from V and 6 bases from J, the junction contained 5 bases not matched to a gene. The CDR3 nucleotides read TGTGCCAGCAGGAGTGGGGGGGGCAATGAGCAGTTCTTC. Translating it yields CASRSGGGNEQFF.

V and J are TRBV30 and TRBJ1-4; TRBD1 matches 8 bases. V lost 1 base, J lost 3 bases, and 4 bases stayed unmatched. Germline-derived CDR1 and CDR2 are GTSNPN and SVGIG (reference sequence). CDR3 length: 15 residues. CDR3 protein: CAWSANRGANEKLFF. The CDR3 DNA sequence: TGTGCCTGGAGTGCGAACAGGGGGGCTAATGAAAAACTGTTTTTT.

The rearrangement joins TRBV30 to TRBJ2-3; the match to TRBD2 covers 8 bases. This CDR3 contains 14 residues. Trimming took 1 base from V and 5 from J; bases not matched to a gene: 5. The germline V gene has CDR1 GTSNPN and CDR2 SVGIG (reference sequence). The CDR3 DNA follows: TGTGCCTGGAGTGCAATAGCGGGACGAGATACGCAGTATTTT. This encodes CAWSAIAGRDTQYF.

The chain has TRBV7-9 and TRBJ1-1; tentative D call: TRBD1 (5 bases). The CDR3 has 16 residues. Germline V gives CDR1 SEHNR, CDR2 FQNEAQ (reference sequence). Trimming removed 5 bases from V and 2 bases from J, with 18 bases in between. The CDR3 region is CASSPGVEDPNTEAFF. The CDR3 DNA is TGTGCCAGCAGCCCGGGGGTTGAGGATCCAAACACTGAAGCTTTCTTT.

CDR3 sequence: CASSLGGLATEAFF. DNA for the CDR3: TGTGCCAGCAGTTTGGGGGGGTTGGCCACTGAAGCTTTCTTT. The rearrangement links TRBV27 to TRBJ1-1; weak D call: TRBD1 (5 bases). CDR3 length: 14 amino acids. Germline lookup yields CDR1 MNHEY and CDR2 SMNVEV (reference sequence). V was shortened by 3 bases and J by 4 bases, with 12 bases between the two germline ends.

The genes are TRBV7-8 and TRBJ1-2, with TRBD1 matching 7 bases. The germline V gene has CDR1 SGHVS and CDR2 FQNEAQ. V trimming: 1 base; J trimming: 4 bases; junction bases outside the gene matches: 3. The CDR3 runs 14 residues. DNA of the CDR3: TGTGCCAGCAGCTTAGTAGGGGGCGTCTATGGCTACACCTTC. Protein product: CASSLVGGVYGYTF.